Below are 27 T cell receptor beta chains sequenced from a single sample in a study of spatial heterogeneity in lung cancer. Stated time point: sample taken at primary tumor resection. Tumor, nontumor lung or frozen PBMC supplied whole RNA that was sequenced unsorted. TCRdb used MiXCR to reprocess the 5' RACE reads, holding one entry per CDR3 protein. The top ten hold over 8.5% of the sample, which has roughly 48,000 distinct CDR3 sequences, approximately 5% seen once. The sequences come from PBMCs, collected at surgery. These receptors all come from a male donor with early-stage non-small cell lung cancer.

This clonotype was recorded many times. V gene TRBV9 combines with J gene TRBJ1-1; D might be TRBD1 (6 bases). Per germline, CDR1 SGDLS and CDR2 YYNGEE. V lost 0 bases to trimming and J lost 5 bases, with 11 bases between them. The CDR3 covers 14 residues. The chain's CDR3 is CASSVGGAQTEAFF. CDR3 bases: TGTGCCAGCAGCGTAGGGGGGGCGCAAACTGAAGCTTTCTTT.

This clonotype was observed many times. This chain connects TRBV3-2 to TRBJ2-1; TRBD1, the D gene given by the table, was not confirmed from the DNA. TRBV3-2 is a documented pseudogene. The CDR3 runs to 15 residues. The CDR3 sequence is CASSQESRGEHEQFF. As DNA, the CDR3 is TGTGCCAGCAGCCAAGAATCTCGGGGGGAACATGAGCAGTTCTTC.

This clonotype was detected ten times or more. The chain recombines TRBV7-2 with TRBJ2-3; D not resolved. V lost 5 bases to trimming and J lost 5 bases, with 11 bases between them. Germline-derived CDR1 and CDR2 are SGHTA and FQGNSA. CDR3 length equals 13 residues. CDR3 sequence: CASSPTNGDTQYF. The CDR3 DNA reads TGTGCCAGCAGCCCTACCAACGGAGATACGCAGTATTTT. The full variable domain, with the rest looked up from reference TRBV7-2 and TRBJ2-3, is GAGVSQSPSNKVTEKGKDVELRCDPISGHTALYWYRQSLGQGLEFLIYFQGNSAPDKSGLPSDRFSAERTGGSVSTLTIQRTQQEDSAVYLCASSPTNGDTQYFGPGTRLTVL.

This clonotype was picked up a small number of times. The rearrangement uses TRBV6-2 or TRBV6-3 and TRBJ2-7; D is perhaps TRBD2 (5 bases). The germline CDR1 and CDR2 sequences are MNHEY and SVGEGT. Trimming took 6 bases from V and 4 from J, leaving 19 bases between them. The CDR3 loop spans 15 amino acids. The CDR3 sequence: CASRPPELRGYEQYF. The CDR3 DNA reads TGTGCCAGCAGGCCGCCAGAACTACGAGGGTACGAGCAGTACTTC.

In this sample, this clonotype turned up many times. This chain links TRBV6-2 or TRBV6-3 with TRBJ1-1; D perhaps matches TRBD1 (6 bases). From germline, CDR1 is MNHEY and CDR2 SVGEGT. This CDR3 is 14 amino acids long. V was pared by 8 bases and J by 6 bases, with 19 bases between. DNA of the CDR3: TGTGCCAGCGCAAGGGGGGGACTAGAGCCTGAAGCTTTCTTT. It yields the protein CASARGGLEPEAFF.

In its sample, this clonotype was seen many times. The V gene is TRBV5-1, the J gene TRBJ1-4, with D hard to call. The V and J ends lost 3 bases and 8 bases respectively, with 8 bases between them. Germline V gene lookup returns CDR1 SGHRS and CDR2 YFSETQ. The length of the CDR3 is 12 residues. DNA for the CDR3: TGCGCCAGCAGCTCCAATAGAGAAAAACTGTTTTTT. It is translated as CASSSNREKLFF.

This clonotype has ten or more counts. The rearrangement uses TRBV7-2 and TRBJ2-7, with TRBD2 identical over 7 bases. This CDR3 has 13 residues. From germline, CDR1 is SGHTA and CDR2 FQGNSA. With 5 bases clipped from V and 12 bases from J, the junction kept 13 bases outside the gene matches. The CDR3 sequence is CASSPTSDLGGYF. The CDR3, as DNA: TGTGCCAGCAGCCCCACTAGCGACCTAGGAGGGTACTTC. Drawing the rest from reference TRBV7-2 and TRBJ2-7, the complete variable domain is GAGVSQSPSNKVTEKGKDVELRCDPISGHTALYWYRQSLGQGLEFLIYFQGNSAPDKSGLPSDRFSAERTGGSVSTLTIQRTQQEDSAVYLCASSPTSDLGGYFGPGTRLTVT.

A few counts support this clonotype. This chain links TRBV7-2 with TRBJ2-3; D remains ambiguous. The CDR3 loop spans 14 amino acids. V was pared by 4 bases and J by 4 bases, with 12 bases between. The germline CDR1 and CDR2 sequences are SGHTA and FQGNSA. As DNA, the CDR3 is TGTGCCAGCAGCTCCATGGACCAGCCAGATACGCAGTATTTT. Its translation is CASSSMDQPDTQYF.

This clonotype was detected a few times. The chain carries TRBV27 and TRBJ2-7; D is perhaps TRBD1 (5 bases). Germline loops: CDR1 MNHEY, CDR2 SMNVEV (reference sequence). Between the trimmed V and J ends, which lost 1 base and 5 bases, there was a span of 15 bases. The CDR3 spans 15 residues. Here the CDR3 reads CASSLYQGLSNEQYF. The DNA of the CDR3 is TGTGCCAGCAGTTTATACCAGGGCCTAAGTAACGAGCAGTACTTC.

There are many counts of this clonotype. The chain employs TRBV2 and TRBJ2-2; D is ambiguous. This CDR3 spans 15 amino acids. Trimming cost V 5 bases and J 8 bases, with 18 bases left between them. From germline, CDR1 is SNHLY and CDR2 FYNNEI. Here the CDR3 DNA reads TGTGCCAGCAGTCTCGCAGACGGTGGGGTTGGGGAGCTGTTTTTT. It codes for CASSLADGGVGELFF.

Many counts were recorded for this clonotype. The V gene is TRBV24-1, the J gene TRBJ2-2; the match to TRBD1 covers 11 bases. In germline, CDR1 is KGHDR, CDR2 SFDVKD. The ends lost 4 bases at V and 3 bases at J; junction bases unmatched: 0. CDR3 length equals 15 residues. In DNA, the CDR3 is TGTGCCACCAGTGAGGACAGGGGGCACACCGGGGAGCTGTTTTTT. Amino acids: CATSEDRGHTGELFF.

This clonotype was counted at least ten times. The CDR3 spells CAKLGQPQHF. DNA of the CDR3: TGTGCTAAGTTAGGCCAGCCCCAGCATTTT. V usage is TRBV6-8 and J usage is TRBJ1-5; no clear D gene. CDR3 length: 10 amino acids. Germline CDR1 MNHGY, CDR2 SAAAGT.

V usage is TRBV12-3 or TRBV12-4 and J usage is TRBJ2-3; a weak D match, TRBD1 (5 bases). The CDR3 covers 15 residues. Trimming stripped 5 bases from V and 1 base from J, with 13 bases between. In DNA, the CDR3 is TGTGCCAGCAGTCCTAGGACAAGACGCACAGATACGCAGTATTTT. Amino acids: CASSPRTRRTDTQYF.

In this sample, this clonotype turned up many times. The genes are TRBV4-2 and TRBJ2-7; 10 bases line up with TRBD2. This CDR3 is 17 amino acids long. V was clipped by 0 bases and J by 5 bases; unmatched bases: 10. CDR1 LGHNA and CDR2 YNFKEQ come from the germline V gene. CDR3 region: CASSQEASGSSGDEQYF. CDR3 bases: TGTGCCAGCAGCCAAGAAGCTAGCGGGAGCTCCGGCGACGAGCAGTACTTC.

Many counts were recorded for this clonotype. The V gene is TRBV27, the J gene TRBJ1-4; D perhaps matches TRBD1 (5 bases). The CDR3 totals 16 residues. The germline gives CDR1 MNHEY, CDR2 SMNVEV (reference sequence). Trimming pared 5 bases from V and 0 bases from J, leaving 13 bases between. DNA for the CDR3: TGTGCCAGCAGTCCCGGGGGAGAGGCAACTAATGAAAAACTGTTTTTT. It specifies CASSPGGEATNEKLFF.

This clonotype was observed at least ten times. The chain joins TRBV4-2 to TRBJ2-5; TRBD1 agrees at 9 bases. The CDR3 totals 14 residues. CDR1 is LGHNA and CDR2 is YNFKEQ in the germline V gene. Unmatched junction bases numbered 1, after V lost 0 bases and J lost 5 bases. The DNA for the CDR3 is TGTGCCAGCAGCCAAGAGGGGACAGGGGAGACCCAGTACTTC. It codes for CASSQEGTGETQYF.

This clonotype was observed many times. The chain links TRBV6-5 to TRBJ1-3; D might be TRBD1 (6 bases). CDR1 MNHEY and CDR2 SVGAGI come from the germline V gene. Trimming removed 2 bases at V and 4 bases at J, with 9 bases between. CDR3 size: 14 residues. CDR3 coding DNA: TGTGCCAGCAGTTACGACGGGGGCGGAAACACCATATATTTT. This sequence encodes CASSYDGGGNTIYF.

Ten or more counts support this clonotype. V gene TRBV6-5 combines with J gene TRBJ1-1; the D gene is possibly TRBD1 (5 bases). V was shortened by 5 bases and J by 0 bases, with 10 bases between the two germline ends. The CDR3 extends over 14 amino acids. CDR1 and CDR2 (germline): MNHEY, SVGAGI. Here the CDR3 reads CASSKRGVNTEAFF. The DNA of the CDR3 is TGTGCCAGCAGTAAGCGGGGGGTGAACACTGAAGCTTTCTTT.

This clonotype was seen a handful of times. J is TRBJ2-3 and V is TRBV18, with TRBD2 as a possible D gene (5 bases). Germline V gene data show CDR1 as KGHSH and CDR2 as LQKENI. This CDR3 is built from 13 residues. Trimming took off 4 bases at V and 6 bases at J, with 11 bases between the two ends. CDR3 amino acids: CASSLGLTDTQYF. For the CDR3, the DNA is TGTGCCAGCTCACTAGGACTGACGGATACGCAGTATTTT.

In its sample, this clonotype was seen many times. The chain joins TRBV12-3 or TRBV12-4 to TRBJ1-1; D might be TRBD1 (6 bases). With 7 bases removed from V and 4 bases from J, the gap between germline ends came to 16 bases. The CDR3 consists of 14 residues. CDR3 loop: CASTQDSRGTEAFF. For the CDR3, the DNA is TGTGCCAGCACTCAGGACAGTCGCGGCACTGAAGCTTTCTTT.

This clonotype is categorized as medium-sized (0.01 to 0.1%). This chain uses TRBV7-9 with TRBJ2-7, with no clear D. CDR3 length equals 13 residues. Trimming pared 2 bases from V and 2 bases from J, leaving 7 bases between. Germline assignment: CDR1 SEHNR and CDR2 FQNEAQ (reference sequence). CDR3 sequence (DNA): TGTGCCAGCAGCTTATCAGCTACCTACGAGCAGTACTTC. It encodes CASSLSATYEQYF.

This clonotype was observed many times. J is TRBJ2-7 and V is TRBV29-1; D is perhaps TRBD2 (6 bases). Trimming removed 4 bases from V and 0 bases from J, with 16 bases in between. CDR1 and CDR2 (germline): SQVTM, ANQGSEA. The length of the CDR3 is 15 residues. The CDR3 bases are TGCAGCGTTGTTGGAACTTGGACTAACTCCTACGAGCAGTACTTC. Amino acid sequence: CSVVGTWTNSYEQYF.

There are many counts of this clonotype. The chain recombines TRBV6-2 or TRBV6-3 with TRBJ2-7; 8 nucleotides align to TRBD2. The CDR3 covers 16 residues. V lost 5 bases and J lost 6; bases outside the gene matches: 15. Germline V CDR1 and CDR2: MNHEY, SVGEGT. CDR3 region: CASSPKGAGVRGEQYF. In DNA, the CDR3 is TGTGCCAGCAGTCCCAAGGGAGCGGGAGTGCGAGGCGAGCAGTACTTC.

This clonotype occurred many times. J is TRBJ2-3 and V is TRBV29-1, with D unresolved. The length of the CDR3 is 14 residues. Trimming took 4 bases from V and 1 from J, leaving 12 bases between them. CDR1 SQVTM and CDR2 ANQGSEA come from the germline V gene. CDR3 loop: CSVAVETGTDTQYF. DNA of the CDR3: TGCAGCGTTGCCGTGGAAACTGGCACAGATACGCAGTATTTT.

This clonotype was seen ten or more times. The V call is TRBV6-2 or TRBV6-3, the J call TRBJ2-1; 9 bases fit TRBD2. The CDR3 has 16 residues. The germline gives CDR1 MNHEY, CDR2 SVGEGT. V lost 7 bases, J lost 3 bases, and 10 bases stayed unmatched. The CDR3 region has the DNA TGTGCCAGCACCAATAGCGGGAGCCCTTTCTACAATGAGCAGTTCTTC. This sequence encodes CASTNSGSPFYNEQFF.

This clonotype turned up a few times. This rearrangement joins TRBV15 to TRBJ2-2; 9 nucleotides agree with TRBD2. The J segment lost 10 bases and the V segment lost 0 bases, leaving 6 bases of the junction unmatched. Germline lookup yields CDR1 LNHNV and CDR2 YYDKDF (reference sequence). The CDR3 has 15 residues. The CDR3 loop reads CATSRDISGSMELFF. The CDR3 region has the DNA TGTGCCACCAGCAGAGATATTAGCGGGAGTATGGAGCTGTTTTTT. The full variable domain, its missing parts supplied by reference TRBV15 and TRBJ2-2, is DAMVIQNPRYQVTQFGKPVTLSCSQTLNHNVMYWYQQKSSQAPKLLFHYYDKDFNNEADTPDNFQSRRPNTSFCFLDIRSPGLGDTAMYLCATSRDISGSMELFFGEGSRLTVL.

For this clonotype: A much larger clone differs from this one at a single base, so this may be a read error. The chain links TRBV5-1 to TRBJ2-7; maybe TRBD2 (6 bases). Germline CDR1 reads SGHRS; CDR2 reads YFSETQ. Trimming pared 8 bases from V and 6 bases from J, leaving 18 bases between. The CDR3 consists of 13 residues. Written as DNA, the CDR3 is TGCGCCAGAGCCTTGGAGGGGTTAGGCGAGCAGTACTTC. It translates to CARALEGLGEQYF. The full variable domain, completed using reference TRBV5-1 and TRBJ2-7, is KAGVTQTPRYLIKTRGQQVTLSCSPISGHRSVSWYQQTPGQGLQFLFEYFSETQRNKGNFPGRFSGRQFSNSRSEMNVSTLELGDSALYLCARALEGLGEQYFGPGTRLTVT.